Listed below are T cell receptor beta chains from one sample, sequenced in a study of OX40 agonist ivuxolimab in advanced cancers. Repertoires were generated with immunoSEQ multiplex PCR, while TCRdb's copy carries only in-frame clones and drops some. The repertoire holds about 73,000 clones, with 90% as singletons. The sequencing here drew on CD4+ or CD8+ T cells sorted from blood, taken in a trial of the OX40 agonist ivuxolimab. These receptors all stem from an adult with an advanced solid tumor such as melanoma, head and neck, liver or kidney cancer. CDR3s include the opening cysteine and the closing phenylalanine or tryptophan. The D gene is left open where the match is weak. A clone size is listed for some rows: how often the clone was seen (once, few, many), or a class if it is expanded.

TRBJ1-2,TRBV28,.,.,CASSLGGAWGYTF,TGTGCCAGCAGTTTAGGGGGGGCATGGGGCTACACCTTC
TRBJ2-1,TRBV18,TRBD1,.,CASSQAGTGVRDEQFF,TGTGCCAGCTCACAAGCCGGGACAGGGGTTAGGGATGAGCAGTTCTTC
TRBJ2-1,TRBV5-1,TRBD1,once,CASSTGTGEQFF,TGCGCCAGCAGCACAGGGACAGGTGAGCAGTTCTTC
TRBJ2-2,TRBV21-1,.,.,CASKGLGRGLIGELFF,TGTGCCAGCAAGGGGTTAGGTAGGGGGCTGATCGGGGAGCTGTTTTTT
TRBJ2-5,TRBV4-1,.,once,CASSQDLGPETQYF,TGCGCCAGCAGCCAGGACTTGGGTCCGGAGACCCAGTACTTC
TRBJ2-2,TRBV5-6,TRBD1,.,CASSFGSTGRTGELFF,TGTGCCAGCAGCTTCGGCTCGACAGGGCGGACCGGGGAGCTGTTTTTT
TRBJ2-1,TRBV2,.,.,CASRAGAGYYNEQFF,TGTGCCAGCAGGGCCGGCGCGGGATACTACAATGAGCAGTTCTTC
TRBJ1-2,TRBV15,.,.,CATSRDRQDNYGYTF,TGTGCCACCAGCAGAGATAGGCAGGACAACTATGGCTACACCTTC
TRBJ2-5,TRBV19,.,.,CASSITSAQETQYF,TGTGCCAGTAGTATCACTAGTGCACAAGAGACCCAGTACTTC
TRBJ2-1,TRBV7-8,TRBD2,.,CASSLRGLDLAGGDEQFF,TGTGCCAGCAGCTTAAGGGGACTGGACTTAGCGGGAGGCGATGAGCAGTTCTTC
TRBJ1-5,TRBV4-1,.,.,CASSQDFTGSQPQHF,TGCGCCAGCAGCCAAGATTTCACAGGGAGTCAGCCCCAGCATTTT
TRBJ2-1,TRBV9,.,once,CASSKRFQGWVYNEQFF,TGTGCCAGCAGTAAGCGTTTCCAGGGGTGGGTTTACAATGAGCAGTTCTTC
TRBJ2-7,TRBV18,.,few,CASSQDYEQYF,TGTGCCAGCTCACAGGACTACGAGCAGTACTTC
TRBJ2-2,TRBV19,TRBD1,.,CASRNKDRSTGELFF,TGTGCCAGTCGAAACAAGGACAGGTCCACCGGGGAGCTGTTTTTT
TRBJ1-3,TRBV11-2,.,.,CASSFNPSSGNTIYF,TGTGCCAGCAGCTTCAACCCATCCTCTGGAAACACCATATATTTT
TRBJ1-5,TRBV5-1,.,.,CVTRQTPSNYSNQPQHF,TGCGTCACCCGACAGACCCCGTCTAATTATAGCAATCAGCCCCAGCATTTT